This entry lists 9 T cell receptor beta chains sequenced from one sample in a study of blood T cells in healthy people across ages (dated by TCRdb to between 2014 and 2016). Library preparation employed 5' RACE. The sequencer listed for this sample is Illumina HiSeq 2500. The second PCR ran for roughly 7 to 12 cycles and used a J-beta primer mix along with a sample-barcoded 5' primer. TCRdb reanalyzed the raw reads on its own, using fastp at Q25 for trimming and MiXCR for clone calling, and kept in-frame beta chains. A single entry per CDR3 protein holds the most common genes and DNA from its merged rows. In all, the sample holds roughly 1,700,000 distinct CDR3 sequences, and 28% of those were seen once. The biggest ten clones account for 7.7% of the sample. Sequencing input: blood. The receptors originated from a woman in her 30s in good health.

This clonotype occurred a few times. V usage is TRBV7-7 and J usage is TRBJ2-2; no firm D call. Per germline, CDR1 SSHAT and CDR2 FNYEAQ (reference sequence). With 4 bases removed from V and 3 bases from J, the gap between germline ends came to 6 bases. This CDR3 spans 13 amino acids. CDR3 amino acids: CASSSDHTGELFF. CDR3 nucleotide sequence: TGTGCCAGCAGCTCGGACCACACCGGGGAGCTGTTTTTT.

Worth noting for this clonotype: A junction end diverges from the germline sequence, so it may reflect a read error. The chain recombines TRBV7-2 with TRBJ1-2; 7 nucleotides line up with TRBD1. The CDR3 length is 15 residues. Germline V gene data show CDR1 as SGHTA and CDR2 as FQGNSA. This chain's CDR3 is CASSAGGTSNYGCTF. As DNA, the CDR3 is TGTGCCAGCAGCGCAGGGGGGACATCTAACTATGGCTGCACCTTC.

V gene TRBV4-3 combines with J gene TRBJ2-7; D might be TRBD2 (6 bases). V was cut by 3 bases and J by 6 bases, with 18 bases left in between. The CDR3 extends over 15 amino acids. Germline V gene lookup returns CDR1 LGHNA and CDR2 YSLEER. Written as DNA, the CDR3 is TGCGCCAGCAGCCATCGTAGCGGAGGGGCTCTCGAGCAGTACTTC. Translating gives CASSHRSGGALEQYF.

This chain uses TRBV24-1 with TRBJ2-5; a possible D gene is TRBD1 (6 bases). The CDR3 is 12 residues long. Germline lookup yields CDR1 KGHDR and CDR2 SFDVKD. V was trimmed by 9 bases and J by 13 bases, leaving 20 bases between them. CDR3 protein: CATRTIEGHLYF. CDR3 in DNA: TGTGCCACCCGTACTATCGAGGGACACCTGTACTTC.

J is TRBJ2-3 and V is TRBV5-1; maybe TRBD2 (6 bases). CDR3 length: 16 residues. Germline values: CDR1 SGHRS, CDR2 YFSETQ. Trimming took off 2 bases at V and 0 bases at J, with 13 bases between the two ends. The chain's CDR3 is CASSLRRAASTDTQYF. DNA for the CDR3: TGCGCCAGCAGCTTAAGGAGGGCAGCTAGCACAGATACGCAGTATTTT.

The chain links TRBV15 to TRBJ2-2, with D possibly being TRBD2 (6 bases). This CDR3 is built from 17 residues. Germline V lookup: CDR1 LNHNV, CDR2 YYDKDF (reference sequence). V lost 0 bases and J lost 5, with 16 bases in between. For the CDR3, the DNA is TGTGCCACCAGCAGAGAGGACGGGAGAAGTATGACCGGGGAGCTGTTTTTT. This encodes CATSREDGRSMTGELFF.

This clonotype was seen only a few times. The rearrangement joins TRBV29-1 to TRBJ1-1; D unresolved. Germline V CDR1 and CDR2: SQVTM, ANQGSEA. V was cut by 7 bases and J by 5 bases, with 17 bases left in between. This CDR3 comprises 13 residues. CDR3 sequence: CSDDHGFMTEAFF. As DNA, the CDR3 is TGCAGCGATGACCATGGGTTTATGACTGAAGCTTTCTTT.

The CDR3 region is CASSIRTSDYNEQFF. In DNA form, the CDR3 reads TGTGCCAGCAGTATCCGGACTAGCGACTACAATGAGCAGTTCTTC. The chain joins TRBV27 to TRBJ2-1; 9 bases match TRBD2. V was clipped by 5 bases and J by 3 bases; unmatched bases: 5. The CDR3 runs 15 residues. In germline, CDR1 is MNHEY, CDR2 SMNVEV (reference sequence).

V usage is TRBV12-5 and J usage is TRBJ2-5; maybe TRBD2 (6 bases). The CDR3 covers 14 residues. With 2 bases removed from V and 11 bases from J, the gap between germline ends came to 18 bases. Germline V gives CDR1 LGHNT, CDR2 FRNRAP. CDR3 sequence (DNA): TGTGCTAGTGGTTTGTCCGGGGGTCCCAATGAGCAGTACTTC. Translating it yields CASGLSGGPNEQYF.